This T cell receptor (beta chain) was found in a study of shared clonotypes between healthy human individuals. At the level of the study: Per-donor plates numbered three CD4 naive, three CD4 memory, two CD8 naive and one CD8 memory. General study findings and limits: Sampling involved blood alone; tissue repertoires likely differ.

The V end was cut by 0 bases, the J end by 3 bases, with 11 bases between. This CDR3 is built from 15 residues. CDR1 and CDR2 (germline): MGHRA, YSYEKL. About this clone itself: Its target is not known.

Using immunoSEQ multiplex PCR, the repertoire was profiled, and TCRdb retains in-frame clones only, with some absent. Of around 100,000 clones detected, roughly 70% appear once; the ten largest clones hold around 24%. Sequencing used memory CD8+ T cells sorted from blood. Subset specified: CD45RO+ cells pooled with CCR7-negative TemRA cells. The sequence was obtained from a woman in her 30s in good health. J is TRBJ1-2 and V is TRBV4-1; D remains ambiguous. CDR3 nucleotides: TGCGCCAGCAGCCAAGATCGGCGGAAGGACTATGGCTACACCTTC. Amino acid sequence: CASSQDRRKDYGYTF.